One sample yielded the 28 T cell receptor beta chains listed below, sequenced in a study of blood T cell repertoires in COVID-19. Profiled with immunoSEQ multiplex PCR; TCRdb holds only in-frame clones, not every one. The sample comprises over 85,000 clones, about 85% of which are singletons, and roughly 2.2% rests with the top ten. Specimen: peripheral blood. The receptor set was obtained from a woman between 65 and 79 years old with acute or convalescent COVID-19.

The chain links TRBV19 to TRBJ2-1; 10 bases map to TRBD2. This CDR3 contains 16 residues. CDR1 is LNHDA and CDR2 is SQIVND in the germline V gene (reference sequence). The J segment lost 4 bases and the V segment lost 5 bases, leaving 8 bases of the junction unmatched. The CDR3 protein is CASSSPLAGVYNEQFF. The CDR3 DNA reads as TGTGCCAGTAGTTCCCCGCTAGCGGGGGTGTACAATGAGCAGTTCTTC. The complete variable domain, with remaining parts taken from reference TRBV19 and TRBJ2-1, reads DGGITQSPKYLFRKEGQNVTLSCEQNLNHDAMYWYRQDPGQGLRLIYYSQIVNDFQKGDIAEGYSVSREKKESFPLTVTSAQKNPTAFYLCASSSPLAGVYNEQFFGPGTRLTVL.

The CDR3 is CSASLAGGPALTDTQYF. The CDR3 DNA follows: TGCAGTGCCAGTCTAGCGGGGGGGCCCGCCCTCACAGATACGCAGTATTTT. The rearrangement uses TRBV20-1 and TRBJ2-3, with 12 positions matching TRBD2. Germline values: CDR1 DFQATT, CDR2 SNEGSKA (reference sequence). J lost 2 bases, V lost 6 bases, and 12 bases had no gene match. This CDR3 spans 17 amino acids.

The chain couples TRBV19 to TRBJ2-5; D is perhaps TRBD2 (5 bases). V lost 5 bases, J lost 2 bases, and 6 bases lay in between. The CDR3 extends over 12 amino acids. In germline, CDR1 is LNHDA, CDR2 SQIVND (reference sequence). CDR3 residues: CASSGEQETQYF. The CDR3 DNA is TGTGCCAGTAGTGGGGAGCAAGAGACCCAGTACTTC.

The chain couples TRBV3-1 (or the pseudogene TRBV3-2) to TRBJ2-2; no clear D. The CDR3 sequence is 16 residues long. V lost 1 base to trimming and J lost 4 bases, with 13 bases between them. Looked up from germline, CDR1 is LGHDT and CDR2 is YNNKEL (reference sequence). CDR3 sequence: CASSQGMSPITGELFF. The CDR3 DNA reads as TGTGCCAGCAGCCAAGGTATGAGTCCTATCACCGGGGAGCTGTTTTTT.

The rearrangement uses TRBV7-9 and TRBJ1-2; D might be TRBD1 (5 bases). V lost 1 base and J lost 1, with 7 bases in between. Germline V lookup: CDR1 SEHNR, CDR2 FQNEAQ (reference sequence). CDR3 length: 14 residues. CDR3 amino acids: CASSLVDSNYGYTF. The CDR3 nucleotides are TGTGCCAGCAGCTTAGTAGACAGTAACTATGGCTACACCTTC.

V gene TRBV11-1 combines with J gene TRBJ2-2; D is undetermined. The CDR3 is 16 residues long. The germline CDR1 and CDR2 sequences are SGHAT and FQDESV (reference sequence). Trimming took off 1 base at V and 1 base at J, with 10 bases between the two ends. CDR3 coding DNA: TGTGCCAGCAGCTTAGTCTCCTCAGTGAACACCGGGGAGCTGTTTTTT. It codes for CASSLVSSVNTGELFF.

Details on this clone: Other DNA sequences in the sample encode the same CDR3. V and J are TRBV5-1 and TRBJ1-5; D not resolved. Trimming removed 0 bases from V and 2 bases from J, with 9 bases in between. The CDR3 runs to 15 residues. Germline V gene data show CDR1 as SGHRS and CDR2 as YFSETQ. This CDR3 is CASSLAPGGNQPQHF. The CDR3 nucleotides read TGCGCCAGCAGCTTGGCTCCCGGGGGCAATCAGCCCCAGCATTTT. Full variable domain (rest looked up from reference TRBV5-1 and TRBJ1-5): KAGVTQTPRYLIKTRGQQVTLSCSPISGHRSVSWYQQTPGQGLQFLFEYFSETQRNKGNFPGRFSGRQFSNSRSEMNVSTLELGDSALYLCASSLAPGGNQPQHFGDGTRLSIL.

The chain employs TRBV3-1 (or the pseudogene TRBV3-2) and TRBJ1-4; TRBD1 agrees at 8 bases. The germline CDR1 and CDR2 sequences are LGHDT and YNNKEL (reference sequence). The CDR3 covers 19 residues. V lost 1 base and J lost 0; bases outside the gene matches: 10. The CDR3 here is CASSQALGQGAPTNEKLFF. Written as DNA, the CDR3 is TGTGCCAGCAGCCAAGCCCTAGGGCAGGGGGCCCCAACTAATGAAAAACTGTTTTTT.

The CDR3 DNA reads TGTGCCAGCAGCCAAGTAGTGAACACTGAAGCTTTCTTT. Translating gives CASSQVVNTEAFF. The chain recombines TRBV3-1 (or the pseudogene TRBV3-2) with TRBJ1-1; D is uncertain. This CDR3 contains 13 residues. Trimming left V 1 base short and J 0 bases short, with 3 bases between. In germline, CDR1 is LGHDT, CDR2 YNNKEL (reference sequence).

The J gene is TRBJ2-7, the V gene TRBV5-1; 7 positions match TRBD1. Germline loops: CDR1 SGHRS, CDR2 YFSETQ. The CDR3 covers 14 residues. V lost 2 bases and J lost 2; bases outside the gene matches: 4. The CDR3 is CASSLQGTPYEQYF. The CDR3 DNA is TGCGCCAGCAGCTTACAGGGGACACCCTACGAGCAGTACTTC.

The chain recombines TRBV11-1 with TRBJ1-6, with unresolved D. V dropped 5 bases and J dropped 6 bases, with 8 bases sitting between them. The CDR3 extends over 13 amino acids. CDR1 and CDR2 (germline): SGHAT, FQDESV (reference sequence). As DNA, the CDR3 is TGTGCCAGCAGCCAAAATCCTAATTCACCCCTCCACTTT. This codes for CASSQNPNSPLHF.

This clone was seen just once. The chain links TRBV7-3 to TRBJ2-2, with 9 bases identical to TRBD2. CDR3 size: 18 residues. The junction had 11 bases not matched to a gene; V was cut back by 1 base and J by 5 bases. Per the germline V gene, CDR1 is SGHTA and CDR2 is FQGTGA. CDR3 in DNA: TGTGCCAGCAGCTTAATCGGCGTTAGCGGGGGAAGGACCGGGGAGCTGTTTTTT. It encodes CASSLIGVSGGRTGELFF.

The chain is built from TRBV24-1 and TRBJ2-5; a possible D gene is TRBD1 (6 bases). Germline CDR1 is KGHDR and CDR2 is SFDVKD. There are 14 residues in the CDR3. The germline V and J ends were trimmed by 1 base and 5 bases, with 10 bases remaining between them. CDR3 sequence: CATSDFRGAETQYF. CDR3 DNA sequence: TGTGCCACCAGTGATTTCAGGGGCGCCGAGACCCAGTACTTC.

The chain carries TRBV28 and TRBJ2-7, with D possibly TRBD2 on 7 matching bases. This CDR3 has 16 amino acids. The germline V and J ends were trimmed by 5 bases and 6 bases, with 23 bases remaining between them. Germline lookup yields CDR1 MDHEN and CDR2 SYDVKM. The CDR3: CASSPAGGGGLSEQYF. CDR3 coding DNA: TGTGCCAGCAGTCCCGCCGGGGGAGGGGGGTTATCCGAGCAGTACTTC.

The table lists this clone with a few counts. This chain uses TRBV4-1 with TRBJ2-1, with 9 bases matching TRBD2. V shed 2 bases, J shed 6 bases, and the junction held 11 bases outside the gene matches. This CDR3 is built from 17 residues. Germline CDR1 is MGHRA and CDR2 is YSYEKL. CDR3 sequence: CASSQRPLAGLGNEQFF. The CDR3 DNA reads as TGCGCCAGCAGCCAAAGGCCACTAGCGGGCCTGGGCAATGAGCAGTTCTTC.

This clone was observed a handful of times. The V gene is TRBV6-6, the J gene TRBJ1-2, with D tentatively TRBD1 (6 bases). Germline-derived CDR1 and CDR2 are MNHNY and SVGAGI (reference sequence). This CDR3 is built from 15 residues. The V gene lost 2 bases and the J gene lost 4 bases, with 14 bases spanning the gap. CDR3 sequence: CASSYEGGGSYGYTF. The CDR3 nucleotides are TGTGCCAGCAGTTACGAGGGGGGGGGCAGCTATGGCTACACCTTC.

The rearrangement links TRBV30 to TRBJ1-2; D is undetermined. The V end lost 0 bases, the J end lost 5 bases, and 22 bases lay between the germline ends. CDR3 length equals 17 residues. Looked up from germline, CDR1 is GTSNPN and CDR2 is SVGIG (reference sequence). The chain's CDR3 is CAWSVPPQFRTWYGYTF. The CDR3 DNA follows: TGTGCCTGGAGTGTCCCCCCCCAGTTCAGGACTTGGTATGGCTACACCTTC.

The chain joins TRBV12-3 or TRBV12-4 to TRBJ1-2; TRBD1 is a possible D gene (5 bases). Trimming shortened V by 2 bases and J by 4 bases, and 8 bases separated the two germline ends. The CDR3 has 13 residues. The CDR3 reads CASSLSTVYGYTF. CDR3 coding DNA: TGTGCCAGCAGTTTATCGACAGTCTATGGCTACACCTTC.

The chain uses TRBV6-5 and TRBJ2-7; D might be TRBD2 (6 bases). Trimming shortened V by 9 bases and J by 5 bases, and 17 bases separated the two germline ends. This CDR3 has 13 residues. Germline V gene data show CDR1 as MNHEY and CDR2 as SVGAGI. CDR3 region: CASAQGLIDEQYF. The CDR3 DNA is TGTGCCAGTGCTCAGGGACTTATAGACGAGCAGTACTTC.

The V and J genes are TRBV3-1 (or the pseudogene TRBV3-2) and TRBJ1-2, with D possibly being TRBD1 (6 bases). The CDR3 contains 18 residues. In germline, CDR1 is LGHDT, CDR2 YNNKEL (reference sequence). Between the trimmed V and J ends, which lost 0 bases and 3 bases, there was a span of 20 bases. CDR3 DNA: TGTGCCAGCAGCCAAGATTACAGGGTATTTGCACCCGACTATGGCTACACCTTC. As protein: CASSQDYRVFAPDYGYTF.

V usage is TRBV18 and J usage is TRBJ1-6, with a tentative D call TRBD1 (6 bases). Trimming cost V 2 bases and J 9 bases, with 14 bases left between them. The CDR3 runs 15 residues. Germline CDR1 KGHSH, CDR2 LQKENI. The CDR3 DNA reads TGTGCCAGCTCACCATATAAGGGGGTAGGTTCACCCCTCCACTTT. This gives the protein CASSPYKGVGSPLHF.

J is TRBJ1-1 and V is TRBV14; D gene uncertain. This CDR3 spans 11 amino acids. Trimming took 1 base from V and 7 from J, leaving 4 bases between them. The germline gives CDR1 SGHDN, CDR2 FVKESK. The chain's CDR3 is CASSQAGEAFF. Here the CDR3 DNA reads TGTGCCAGCAGCCAAGCAGGTGAAGCTTTCTTT.

This clone was detected once. The CDR3 protein is CASSLGGGPPNEQFF. The CDR3 DNA is TGTGCCAGCAGCTTAGGCGGGGGCCCCCCCAATGAGCAGTTCTTC. The genes are TRBV11-2 and TRBJ2-1, with D perhaps matching TRBD2 (7 bases). Trimming shortened V by 1 base and J by 6 bases, and 13 bases separated the two germline ends. The CDR3 runs to 15 residues. In germline, CDR1 is SGHAT, CDR2 FQNNGV.

The chain recombines TRBV18 with TRBJ1-2; 7 bases map to TRBD1. The CDR3 runs to 13 residues. Germline trimming cut 3 bases from V and 7 bases from J; bases unmatched to any gene: 5. Germline V gene sequence: CDR1 KGHSH, CDR2 LQKENI. The CDR3 region is CASSPQGDAGYTF. The CDR3 nucleotides read TGTGCCAGCTCACCGCAGGGGGACGCTGGCTACACCTTC.

The chain joins TRBV11-3 to TRBJ2-7; no clear D. V lost 8 bases, J lost 3 bases, and 17 bases lay in between. Germline lookup yields CDR1 SGHNT and CDR2 YENEEA. The CDR3 consists of 14 residues. DNA of the CDR3: TGTGCCAGCGTCCCCGGAGTCGGCAGCTACGAGCAGTACTTC. Protein product: CASVPGVGSYEQYF.

This chain joins TRBV7-3 and TRBJ1-1; no reliable D call. The CDR3 is 14 amino acids. Trimming shortened V by 2 bases and J by 1 base, and 8 bases separated the two germline ends. Germline CDR1 and CDR2: SGHTA and FQGTGA. CDR3 in DNA: TGTGCCAGCAGCTTAGGGCCCCAGAACACTGAAGCTTTCTTT. Its protein is CASSLGPQNTEAFF. Combining the CDR3 with reference TRBV7-3 and TRBJ1-1 gives the whole variable domain GAGVSQTPSNKVTEKGKYVELRCDPISGHTALYWYRQSLGQGPEFLIYFQGTGAADDSGLPNDRFFAVRPEGSVSTLKIQRTERGDSAVYLCASSLGPQNTEAFFGQGTRLTVV.

The V gene is TRBV9, the J gene TRBJ2-1, with 7 nucleotides matching TRBD2. Germline V lookup: CDR1 SGDLS, CDR2 YYNGEE. The CDR3 has 18 amino acids. J was trimmed by 9 bases and V by 4 bases; bases with no gene match: 22. The CDR3 loop is CASSPVPPTPGTGGEQFF. CDR3 sequence (DNA): TGTGCCAGCAGCCCAGTCCCACCCACACCTGGTACGGGGGGTGAGCAGTTCTTC.

This sequence joins TRBV18 and TRBJ2-3; TRBD1 might be the D (6 bases). V was shortened by 6 bases and J by 2 bases, with 12 bases between the two germline ends. The germline V gene has CDR1 KGHSH and CDR2 LQKENI. The CDR3 has 14 amino acids. The CDR3 coding sequence is TGTGCCAGCTCCCCAGACAGGAACACAGATACGCAGTATTTT. It translates to CASSPDRNTDTQYF.